The T cell receptor (beta chain) described here comes from a study of cytomegalovirus exposure and HLA in healthy donors. Primers included in the PCR were 60 Vbeta and 13 Jbeta primers. The assay was immunoSEQ multiplex PCR, and TCRdb's table has in-frame clones only and misses some. The table records over 130,000 clones, 75% to 85% of them present only once. With 3 bases clipped from V and 4 bases from J, the junction kept 8 bases outside the gene matches. Germline V gives CDR1 SGHRS, CDR2 YFSETQ. CDR3 length equals 16 residues. V and J are TRBV5-1 and TRBJ2-1; the match to TRBD2 covers 9 bases. Material: PBMCs. The clonotype comes from a man aged 45 to 65 in good health and CMV-seropositive. This CDR3 is CASSSDLSGRYNEQFF. CDR3 coding DNA: TGCGCCAGCAGCTCAGACCTCAGCGGGAGGTACAATGAGCAGTTCTTC.